This paragraph reports one T cell receptor (beta chain). Antigen specificity is unknown. The data belong to a study of shared clonotypes between healthy human individuals. The germline V gene encodes CDR1 MDHEN and CDR2 SYDVKM. The V gene end was trimmed by 6 bases and the J gene end by 0 bases; junction bases not matched to a gene: 8. The CDR3 consists of 15 residues. Points from the study as a whole: Owing to a small donor count, the genetic and exposure-history diversity represented was limited.

It was across several immunoSEQ plates that each subset's genomic DNA was evenly split. Produced via immunoSEQ multiplex PCR; TCRdb's table is partial and in-frame only. The sample shows approximately 620,000 clones, 95% to 98% of them seen only once. Caucasian adults living in Nashville, Tennessee, provided all samples. The rearrangement links TRBV28 to TRBJ2-7, with 7 bases that match TRBD1. The sequenced sample consisted of naive CD4+ T cells sorted from blood. Specified subset: CD45RA+ positively selected. This TCR was recovered from a woman younger than 45 in good health. CDR3 in amino acids: CASSPGTASSYEQYF. CDR3 coding DNA: TGTGCCAGCAGCCCCGGGACAGCGAGCTCCTACGAGCAGTACTTC.